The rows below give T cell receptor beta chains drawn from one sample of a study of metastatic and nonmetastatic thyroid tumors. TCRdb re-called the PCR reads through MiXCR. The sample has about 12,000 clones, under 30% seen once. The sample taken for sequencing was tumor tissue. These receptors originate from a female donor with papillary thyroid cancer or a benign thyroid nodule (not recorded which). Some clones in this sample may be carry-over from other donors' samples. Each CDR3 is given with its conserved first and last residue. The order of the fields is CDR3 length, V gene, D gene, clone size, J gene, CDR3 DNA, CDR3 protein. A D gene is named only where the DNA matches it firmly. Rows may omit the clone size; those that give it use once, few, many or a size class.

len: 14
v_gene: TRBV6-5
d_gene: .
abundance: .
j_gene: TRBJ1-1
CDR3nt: TGTGCCAGCAGTTACTCGGACAGGAACACTGAAGCTTTCTTT
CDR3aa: CASSYSDRNTEAFF

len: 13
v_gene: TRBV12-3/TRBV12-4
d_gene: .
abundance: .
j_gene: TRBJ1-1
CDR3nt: TGTGCCAGCAGCCCCACTTTTGGCACTGAAGCTTTCTTT
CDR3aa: CASSPTFGTEAFF

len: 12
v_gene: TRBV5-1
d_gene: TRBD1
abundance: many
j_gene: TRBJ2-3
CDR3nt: TGCGCCAGCAGCACCAGGGGGGATACGCAGTATTTT
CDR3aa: CASSTRGDTQYF

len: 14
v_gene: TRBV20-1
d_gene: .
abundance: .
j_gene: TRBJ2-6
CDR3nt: TGCAGTGCTAGAGTTAGCTCTGGGGCCAACGTCCTGACTTTC
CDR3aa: CSARVSSGANVLTF

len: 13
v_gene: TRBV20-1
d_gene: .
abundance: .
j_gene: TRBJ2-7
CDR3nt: TGCAGTGCTAGGCGGGACGGGTCGGACGAGCAGTACTTC
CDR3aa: CSARRDGSDEQYF

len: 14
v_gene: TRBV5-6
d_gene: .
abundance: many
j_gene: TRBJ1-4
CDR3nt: TGTGCCAGCAGCTCCTTCGTCCCGGACGAAAAACTGTTTTTT
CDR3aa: CASSSFVPDEKLFF

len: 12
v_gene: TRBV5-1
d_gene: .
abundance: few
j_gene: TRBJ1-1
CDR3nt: TGCGCCAGCAGCAAGGGACTTACTGAAGCTTTCTTT
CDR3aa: CASSKGLTEAFF

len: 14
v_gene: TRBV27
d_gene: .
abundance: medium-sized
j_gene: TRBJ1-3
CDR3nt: TGTGCCAGCAGTCAACAGGGTGGTGGAAACACCATATATTTT
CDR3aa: CASSQQGGGNTIYF

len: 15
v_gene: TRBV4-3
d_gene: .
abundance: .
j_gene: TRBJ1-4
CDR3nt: TGCGCCAGCAGCCAAGATTGGGGATCTAATGAAAAACTGTTTTTT
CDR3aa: CASSQDWGSNEKLFF

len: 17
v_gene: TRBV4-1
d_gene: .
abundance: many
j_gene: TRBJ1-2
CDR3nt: TGCGCCAGCAGCCAAGTAGGGCACATTGAACCGATCTATGGCTACACCTTC
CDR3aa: CASSQVGHIEPIYGYTF

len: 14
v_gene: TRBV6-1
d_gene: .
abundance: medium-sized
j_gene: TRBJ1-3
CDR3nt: TGTGCCAGCAGCAGGAGCGAAGCTGGAAACACCATATATTTT
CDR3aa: CASSRSEAGNTIYF

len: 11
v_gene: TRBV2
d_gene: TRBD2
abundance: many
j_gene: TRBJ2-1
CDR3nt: TGTGCCCGCGCGCGGGGGGATGAGCAGTTCTTC
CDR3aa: CARARGDEQFF

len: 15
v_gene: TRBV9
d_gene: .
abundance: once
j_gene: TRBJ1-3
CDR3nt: TGTGCCAGCAGCGGTGACGATGGGGGAGGAAACACCATATATTTT
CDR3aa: CASSGDDGGGNTIYF

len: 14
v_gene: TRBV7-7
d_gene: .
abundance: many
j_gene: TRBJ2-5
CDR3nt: TGTGCTAGCAGCTTAGCGCTAGGGGGGGAGACCCAGTACTTC
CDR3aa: CASSLALGGETQYF

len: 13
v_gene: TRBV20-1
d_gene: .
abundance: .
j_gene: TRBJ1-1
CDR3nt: TGCAGTGCGGGGCGACAGGCGAACACTGAAGCTTTCTTT
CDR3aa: CSAGRQANTEAFF

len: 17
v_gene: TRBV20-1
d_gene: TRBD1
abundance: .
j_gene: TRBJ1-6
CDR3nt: TGCAGTGCTAGAAATCTTAGGGACAGCTCCTATAATTCACCCCTCCACTTT
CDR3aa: CSARNLRDSSYNSPLHF

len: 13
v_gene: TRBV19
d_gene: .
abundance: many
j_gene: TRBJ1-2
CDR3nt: TGTGCCAGTAGAGATTTGGGGTACTATGGCTACACCTTC
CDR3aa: CASRDLGYYGYTF

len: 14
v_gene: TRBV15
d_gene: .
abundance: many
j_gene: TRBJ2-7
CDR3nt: TGTGCCACCAGCAGAGATGCGACGGTTTACGAGCAGTACTTC
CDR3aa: CATSRDATVYEQYF

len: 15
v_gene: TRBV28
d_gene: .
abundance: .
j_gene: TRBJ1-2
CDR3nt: TGTGCCAGCACCCCAAGGACACTGCTTGGCTATGGCTACACCTTC
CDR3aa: CASTPRTLLGYGYTF

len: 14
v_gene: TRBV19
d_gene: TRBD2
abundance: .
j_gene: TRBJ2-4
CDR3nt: TGTGCCAGTAGTACTCTAGCGGGGCAAAACATTCAGTACTTC
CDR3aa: CASSTLAGQNIQYF

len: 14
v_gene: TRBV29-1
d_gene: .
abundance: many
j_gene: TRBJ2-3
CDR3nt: TGCAGCGTTGAAAGGGGTGTTAGCACAGATACGCAGTATTTT
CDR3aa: CSVERGVSTDTQYF

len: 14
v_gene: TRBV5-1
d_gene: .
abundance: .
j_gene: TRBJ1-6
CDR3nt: TGCGCCAGCAGCTTTTCAGGGTCCAATTCACCCCTCCACTTT
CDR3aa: CASSFSGSNSPLHF

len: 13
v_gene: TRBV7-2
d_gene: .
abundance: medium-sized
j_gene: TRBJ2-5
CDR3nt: TGTGCCAGCCGTAAGGGAGTGCAAGAGACCCAGTACTTC
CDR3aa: CASRKGVQETQYF

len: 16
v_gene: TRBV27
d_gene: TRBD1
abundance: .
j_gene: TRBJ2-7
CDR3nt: TGTGCCAGCACCTCGAACTGGGGACAGGGCCAAATAGAGCAGTACTTC
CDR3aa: CASTSNWGQGQIEQYF

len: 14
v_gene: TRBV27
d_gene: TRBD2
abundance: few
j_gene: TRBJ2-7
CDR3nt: TGTGCCAGCAGTCTAGCGGGTTACTCCTACGAGCAGTACTTC
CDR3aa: CASSLAGYSYEQYF

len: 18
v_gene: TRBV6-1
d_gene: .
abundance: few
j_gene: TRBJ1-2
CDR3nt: TGTGCCAGCAGTGAAGGTTGGGCTGGGACACTGTCTAACTATGGCTACACCTTC
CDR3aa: CASSEGWAGTLSNYGYTF

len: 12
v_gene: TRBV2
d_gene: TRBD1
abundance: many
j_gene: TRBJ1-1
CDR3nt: TGTGCCAGCAGGGACAGGGGGACTGAAGCTTTCTTT
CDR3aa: CASRDRGTEAFF

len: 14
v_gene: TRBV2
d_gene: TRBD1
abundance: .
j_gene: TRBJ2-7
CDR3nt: TGTGCCAGCAGTGCCCGGACAGGGCAGTACGAGCAGTACTTC
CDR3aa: CASSARTGQYEQYF

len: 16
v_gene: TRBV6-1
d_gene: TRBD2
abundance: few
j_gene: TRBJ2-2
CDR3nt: TGTGCCAGCAGGAGGAGCGGGGAAGCGGGCACCGGGGAGCTGTTTTTT
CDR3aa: CASRRSGEAGTGELFF

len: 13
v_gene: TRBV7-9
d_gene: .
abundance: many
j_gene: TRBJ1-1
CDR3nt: TGTGCCAGCGGCGGACAGTCGAACACTGAAGCTTTCTTT
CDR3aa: CASGGQSNTEAFF

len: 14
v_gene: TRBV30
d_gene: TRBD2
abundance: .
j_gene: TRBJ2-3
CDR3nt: TGTGCCCTCAAAAATAAGCGGGGAACAGATACGCAGTATTTT
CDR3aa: CALKNKRGTDTQYF

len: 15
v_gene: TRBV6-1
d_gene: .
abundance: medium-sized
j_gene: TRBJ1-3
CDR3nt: TGTGCCAGCAGCCCCCGAGCAGAAGGTGGAAACACCATATATTTT
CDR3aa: CASSPRAEGGNTIYF

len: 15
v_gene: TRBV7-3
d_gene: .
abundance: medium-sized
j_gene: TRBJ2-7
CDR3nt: TGTGCCAGCAGCTTAAGGGACTCACTTTCCTACGAGCAGTACTTC
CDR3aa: CASSLRDSLSYEQYF

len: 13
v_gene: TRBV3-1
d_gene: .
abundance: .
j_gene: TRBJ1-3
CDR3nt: TGTGCCAGCAGCCAGGGGACATGGGACACCATATATTTT
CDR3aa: CASSQGTWDTIYF

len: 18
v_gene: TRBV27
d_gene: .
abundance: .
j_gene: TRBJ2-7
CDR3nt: TGTGCCAGCAGTTTAAAAATTGTACAAGCCCTCCTGAACTACGAGCAGTACTTC
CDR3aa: CASSLKIVQALLNYEQYF

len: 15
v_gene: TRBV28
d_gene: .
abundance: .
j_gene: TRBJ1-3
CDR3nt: TGTGCCAGCAGTTTCGGGAGTCCCTCTGCAAACACCATATATTTT
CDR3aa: CASSFGSPSANTIYF